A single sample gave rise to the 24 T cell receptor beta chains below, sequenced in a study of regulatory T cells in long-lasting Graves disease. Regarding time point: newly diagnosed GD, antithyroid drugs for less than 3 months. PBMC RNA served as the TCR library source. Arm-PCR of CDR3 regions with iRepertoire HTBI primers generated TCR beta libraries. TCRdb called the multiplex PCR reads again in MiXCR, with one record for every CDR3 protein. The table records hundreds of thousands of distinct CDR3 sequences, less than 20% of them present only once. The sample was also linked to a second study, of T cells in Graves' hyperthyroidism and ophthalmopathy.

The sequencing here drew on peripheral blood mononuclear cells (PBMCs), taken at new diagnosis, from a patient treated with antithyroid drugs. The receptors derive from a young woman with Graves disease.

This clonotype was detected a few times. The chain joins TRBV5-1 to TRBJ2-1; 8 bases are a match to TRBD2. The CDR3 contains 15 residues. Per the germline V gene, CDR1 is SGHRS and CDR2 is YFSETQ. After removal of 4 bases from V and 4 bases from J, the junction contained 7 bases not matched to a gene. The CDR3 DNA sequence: TGCGCCAGCAGCCTAAGGACTAGCTCATACAATGAGCAGTTCTTC. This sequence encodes CASSLRTSSYNEQFF. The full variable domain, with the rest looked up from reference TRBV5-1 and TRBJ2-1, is KAGVTQTPRYLIKTRGQQVTLSCSPISGHRSVSWYQQTPGQGLQFLFEYFSETQRNKGNFPGRFSGRQFSNSRSEMNVSTLELGDSALYLCASSLRTSSYNEQFFGPGTRLTVL.

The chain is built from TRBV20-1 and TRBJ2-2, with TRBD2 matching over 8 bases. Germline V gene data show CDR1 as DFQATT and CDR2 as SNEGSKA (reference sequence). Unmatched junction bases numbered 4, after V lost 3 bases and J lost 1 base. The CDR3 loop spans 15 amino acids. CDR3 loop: CSASTSGKNTGELFF. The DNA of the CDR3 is TGCAGTGCTAGTACTAGCGGCAAGAACACCGGGGAGCTGTTTTTT.

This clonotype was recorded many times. In DNA, the CDR3 is TGTGCCAGCAGGTCCGGGACAGCCTTCACAGATACGCAGTATTTT. Translating gives CASRSGTAFTDTQYF. J is TRBJ2-3 and V is TRBV6-2 or TRBV6-3; 7 bases fit TRBD1. The junction had 8 bases not matched to a gene; V was cut back by 6 bases and J by 2 bases. The V gene's germline CDR1 is MNHEY and CDR2 SVGEGT. The CDR3 has 15 residues.

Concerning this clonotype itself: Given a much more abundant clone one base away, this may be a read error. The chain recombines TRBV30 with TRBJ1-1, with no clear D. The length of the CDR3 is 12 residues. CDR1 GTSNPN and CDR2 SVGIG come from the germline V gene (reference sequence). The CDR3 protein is CGGQDVRTEAFF. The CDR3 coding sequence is TGTGGCGGGCAGGACGTACGCACTGAAGCTTTCTTT. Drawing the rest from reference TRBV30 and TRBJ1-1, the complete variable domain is SQTIHQWPATLVQPVGSPLSLECTVEGTSNPNLYWYRQAAGRGLQLLFYSVGIGQISSEVPQNLSASRPQDRQFILSSKKLLLSDSGFYLCGGQDVRTEAFFGQGTRLTVV.

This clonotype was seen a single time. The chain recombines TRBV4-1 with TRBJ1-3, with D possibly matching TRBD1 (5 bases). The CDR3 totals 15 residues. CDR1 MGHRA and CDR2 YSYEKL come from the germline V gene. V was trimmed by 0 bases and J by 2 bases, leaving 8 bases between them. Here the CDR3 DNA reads TGCGCCAGCAGCCAAGATTGGGGGGCTGGAAACACCATATATTTT. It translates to CASSQDWGAGNTIYF.

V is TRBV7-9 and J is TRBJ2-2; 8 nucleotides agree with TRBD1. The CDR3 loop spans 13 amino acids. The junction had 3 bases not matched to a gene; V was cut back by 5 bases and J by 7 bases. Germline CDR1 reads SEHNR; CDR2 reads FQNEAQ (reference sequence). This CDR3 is CASSAGGGGELFF. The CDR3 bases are TGTGCCAGCAGCGCAGGGGGCGGCGGGGAGCTGTTTTTT. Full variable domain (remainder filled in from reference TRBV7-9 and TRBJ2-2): DTGVSQNPRHKITKRGQNVTFRCDPISEHNRLYWYRQTLGQGPEFLTYFQNEAQLEKSRLLSDRFSAERPKGSFSTLEIQRTEQGDSAMYLCASSAGGGGELFFGEGSRLTVL.

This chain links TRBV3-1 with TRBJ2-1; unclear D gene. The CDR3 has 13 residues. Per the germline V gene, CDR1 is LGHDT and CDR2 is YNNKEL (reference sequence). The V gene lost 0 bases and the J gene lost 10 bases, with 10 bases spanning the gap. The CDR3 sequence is CASSQDPSAEQFF. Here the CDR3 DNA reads TGTGCCAGCAGCCAAGATCCGTCGGCGGAGCAGTTCTTC.

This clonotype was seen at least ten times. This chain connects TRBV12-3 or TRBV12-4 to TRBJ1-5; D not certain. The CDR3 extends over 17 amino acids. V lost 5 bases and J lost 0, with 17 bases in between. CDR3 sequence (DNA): TGTGCCAGCAGTCTCTACCCGGAGACGTATAGCAATCAGCCCCAGCATTTT. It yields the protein CASSLYPETYSNQPQHF.

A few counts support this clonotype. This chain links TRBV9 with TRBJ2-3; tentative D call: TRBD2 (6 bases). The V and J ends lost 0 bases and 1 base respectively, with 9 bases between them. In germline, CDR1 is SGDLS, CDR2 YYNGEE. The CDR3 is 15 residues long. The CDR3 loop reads CASSVVGGGTDTQYF. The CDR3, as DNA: TGTGCCAGCAGCGTAGTCGGGGGTGGCACAGATACGCAGTATTTT.

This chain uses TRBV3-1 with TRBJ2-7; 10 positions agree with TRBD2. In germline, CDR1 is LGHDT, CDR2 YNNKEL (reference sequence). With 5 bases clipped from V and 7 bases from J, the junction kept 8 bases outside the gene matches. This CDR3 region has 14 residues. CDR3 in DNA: TGTGCCAGCAGCTCCGGGACTAGCGTGGTGGAGCAGTACTTC. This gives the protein CASSSGTSVVEQYF.

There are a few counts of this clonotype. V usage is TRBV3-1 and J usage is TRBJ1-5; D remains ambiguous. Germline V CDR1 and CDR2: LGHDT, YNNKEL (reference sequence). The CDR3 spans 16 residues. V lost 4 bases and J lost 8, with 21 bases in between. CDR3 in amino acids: CASSPHHQRLDEPQHF. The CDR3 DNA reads TGTGCCAGCAGCCCACATCACCAGAGGTTAGACGAGCCCCAGCATTTT.

The CDR3 region is CASRVAGTGTDTQYF. In DNA form, the CDR3 reads TGTGCCAGCAGGGTAGCTGGGACAGGGACAGATACGCAGTATTTT. This chain joins TRBV7-9 and TRBJ2-3, with 9 positions matching TRBD1. The junction had 7 bases not matched to a gene; V was cut back by 6 bases and J by 3 bases. Germline assignment: CDR1 SEHNR and CDR2 FQNEAQ (reference sequence). The CDR3 covers 15 residues.

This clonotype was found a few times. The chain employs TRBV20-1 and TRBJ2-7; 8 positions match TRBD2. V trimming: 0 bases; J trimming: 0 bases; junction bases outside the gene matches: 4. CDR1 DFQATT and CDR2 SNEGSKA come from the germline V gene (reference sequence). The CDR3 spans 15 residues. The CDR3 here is CSAREGREVSYEQYF. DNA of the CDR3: TGCAGTGCTAGAGAAGGGCGGGAGGTCTCCTACGAGCAGTACTTC.

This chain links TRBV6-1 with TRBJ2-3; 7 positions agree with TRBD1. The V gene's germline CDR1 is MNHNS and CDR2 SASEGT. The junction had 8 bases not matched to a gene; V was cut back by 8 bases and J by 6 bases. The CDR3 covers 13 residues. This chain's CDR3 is CASGRQGSDTQYF. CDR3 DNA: TGTGCCAGCGGCCGACAGGGCTCGGATACGCAGTATTTT.

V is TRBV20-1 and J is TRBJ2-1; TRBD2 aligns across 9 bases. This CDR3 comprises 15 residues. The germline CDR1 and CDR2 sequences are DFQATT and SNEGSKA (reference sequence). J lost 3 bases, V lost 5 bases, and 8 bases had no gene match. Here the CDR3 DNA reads TGCAGTGCTTCTCCCGGGACTAGCTACTACAATGAGCAGTTCTTC. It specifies CSASPGTSYYNEQFF.

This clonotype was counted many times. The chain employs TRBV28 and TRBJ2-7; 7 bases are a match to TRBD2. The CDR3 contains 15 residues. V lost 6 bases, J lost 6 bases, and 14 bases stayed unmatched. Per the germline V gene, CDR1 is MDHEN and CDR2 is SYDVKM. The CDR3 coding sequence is TGTGCCAGCAGCCGGTCGTGGGCGGGAGAGAGCGAGCAGTACTTC. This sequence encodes CASSRSWAGESEQYF.

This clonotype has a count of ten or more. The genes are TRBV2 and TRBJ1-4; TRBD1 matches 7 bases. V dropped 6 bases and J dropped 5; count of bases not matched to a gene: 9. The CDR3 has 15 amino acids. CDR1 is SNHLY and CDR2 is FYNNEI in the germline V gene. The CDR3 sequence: CASRQQGWGNEKLFF. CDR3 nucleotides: TGTGCCAGCAGACAACAGGGGTGGGGGAATGAAAAACTGTTTTTT.

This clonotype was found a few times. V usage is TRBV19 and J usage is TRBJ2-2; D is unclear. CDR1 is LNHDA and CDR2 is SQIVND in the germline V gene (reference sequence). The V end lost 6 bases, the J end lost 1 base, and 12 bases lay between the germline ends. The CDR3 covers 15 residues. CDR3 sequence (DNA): TGTGCCAGTAGCGGACGCATTCTGAACACCGGGGAGCTGTTTTTT. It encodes CASSGRILNTGELFF.

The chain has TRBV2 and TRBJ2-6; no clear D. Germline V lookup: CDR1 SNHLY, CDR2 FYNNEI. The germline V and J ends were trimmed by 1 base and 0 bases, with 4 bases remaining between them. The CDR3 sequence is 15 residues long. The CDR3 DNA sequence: TGTGCCAGCAGTGAAGTCTTCTCTGGGGCCAACGTCCTGACTTTC. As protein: CASSEVFSGANVLTF.

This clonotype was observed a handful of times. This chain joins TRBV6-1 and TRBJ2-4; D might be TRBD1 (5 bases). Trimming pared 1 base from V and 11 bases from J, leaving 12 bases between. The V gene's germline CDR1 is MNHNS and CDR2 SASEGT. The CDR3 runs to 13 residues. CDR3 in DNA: TGTGCCAGCAGTGAAGATTGGGGCCTTCTTCAGTACTTC. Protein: CASSEDWGLLQYF.

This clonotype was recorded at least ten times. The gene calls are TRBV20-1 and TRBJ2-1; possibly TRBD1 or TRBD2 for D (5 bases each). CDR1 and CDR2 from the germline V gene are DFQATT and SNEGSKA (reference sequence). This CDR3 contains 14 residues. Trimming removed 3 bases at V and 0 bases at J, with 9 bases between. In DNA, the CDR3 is TGCAGTGCTAGTACGGGACCCTCCTACAATGAGCAGTTCTTC. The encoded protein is CSASTGPSYNEQFF.

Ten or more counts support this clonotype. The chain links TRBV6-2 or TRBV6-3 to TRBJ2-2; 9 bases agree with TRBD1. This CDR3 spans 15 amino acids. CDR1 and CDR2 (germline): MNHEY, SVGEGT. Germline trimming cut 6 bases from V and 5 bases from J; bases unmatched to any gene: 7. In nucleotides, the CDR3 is TGTGCCAGCAGCGTTGACAGGGGGAGAACCGGGGAGCTGTTTTTT. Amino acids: CASSVDRGRTGELFF.

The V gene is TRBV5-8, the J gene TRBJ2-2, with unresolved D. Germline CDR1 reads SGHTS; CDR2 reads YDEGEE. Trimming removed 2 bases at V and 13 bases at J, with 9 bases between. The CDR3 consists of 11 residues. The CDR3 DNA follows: TGTGCCAGCAGCTTTTGGGGATGGCTGTTTTTT. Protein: CASSFWGWLFF.

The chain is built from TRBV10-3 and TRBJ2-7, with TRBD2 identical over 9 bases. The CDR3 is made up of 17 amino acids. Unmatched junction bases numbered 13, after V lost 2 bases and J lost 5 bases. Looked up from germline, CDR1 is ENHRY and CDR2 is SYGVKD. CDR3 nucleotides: TGTGCCATCAGTGAGGGGCCATTAGCGGGAGTAATCCACGAGCAGTACTTC. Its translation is CAISEGPLAGVIHEQYF.